This T cell receptor (beta chain) was identified during a study of T cell responses to AZD1222 COVID-19 vaccine. Across the study: Whether given at about 4 or about 12 weeks, second doses were pooled. Study observations and caveats: As reported, nearly half of all spike-specific TCRs target variant regions that are unmutated. Across spike, vaccine-associated CD4 TCRs were found, dominant at 160-218 and 743-854.

Comment on this clone: Its antigen is undetermined.

Clones were read by immunoSEQ multiplex PCR, and TCRdb kept only the in-frame ones, dropping some. The sample consists of roughly 150,000 clones, 91% of them appearing once. V gave up 4 bases and J gave up 7 bases, with 10 bases separating them. This CDR3 contains 13 residues. CDR1 and CDR2 (germline): SGHAT, FQNNGV. J is TRBJ2-2 and V is TRBV11-2; D is tentatively TRBD1 or TRBD2 (5 bases each). Material: peripheral blood, obtained on day 0 of AZD1222 vaccination. The source is an adult in good health. CDR3 nucleotide sequence: TGTGCCAGCAGCTCGAGGGGTGGCGGGGAGCTGTTTTTT. Residues: CASSSRGGGELFF.